This T cell receptor beta chain was sequenced for a study of T cells after yellow fever vaccination. On the study more broadly: SMART-Seq v4 Ultra Low Input prepared libraries from low-cell fractions. Whole-study findings and limits: The study re-detected most primary-vaccination clones after the booster (around 96% CD4, around 89% CD8). Shared CD4/CD8 clonotypes were a small share, likely from convergent recombination.

V lost 0 bases, J lost 3 bases, and 9 bases lay in between. The CDR3 loop spans 14 amino acids. Germline CDR1 LGHNA, CDR2 YNFKEQ. Ten or more counts support this clonotype. Antigen specificity is unknown. Template switching with 5'RACE generated the TCR cDNA and added a universal primer site and UMIs. TCRdb ran MiXCR on the 5' RACE reads and lists one entry per CDR3 protein. Of about 320,000 distinct CDR3 sequences listed, about 11% are singletons. The specimen was CD4+ T cells sorted from PBMCs, collected 45 days after the yellow fever booster vaccination. The receptor's source is a man between 18 and 35 years old who received the YFV17D yellow fever vaccine. V and J are TRBV4-2 and TRBJ2-7; D remains unclear. The CDR3: CASSQDRLDYEQYF. The DNA for the CDR3 is TGTGCCAGCAGCCAAGATAGGCTTGACTACGAGCAGTACTTC.